The source of this TCR beta chain is a study of OX40 agonist ivuxolimab in advanced cancers. Study in general: Patients received ivuxolimab, an intravenous treatment, every 2 weeks at 0.01 to 10 mg/kg. People who had prior anti-PD-1, anti-PD-L1 or anti-CTLA-4 therapy could take part, and roughly 40% had some.

V was cut by 2 bases and J by 6 bases, with 11 bases left in between. The CDR3 loop spans 14 amino acids. Germline V lookup: CDR1 SGDLS, CDR2 YYNGEE. Study results and limitations: By week 6 at 0.1 to 3.0 mg/kg, blood CD4+ and CD8+ T cells had expanded clonally. Expanded clones were, on average, more numerous in CD8+ T cells than in CD4+.

Sequencing used immunoSEQ multiplex PCR; TCRdb keeps in-frame clones, though not all of them. The sample lists tens of thousands of clones; over 90% were seen once. As regards this clone: The antigen remains unidentified.

This TCR came from an adult with an advanced solid tumor such as melanoma, head and neck, liver or kidney cancer. The rearrangement links TRBV9 to TRBJ1-4; no clear D. The sample here was CD4+ or CD8+ T cells sorted from blood, taken in a trial of the OX40 agonist ivuxolimab. CDR3 DNA sequence: TGTGCCAGCAGCGTTGCTGGGTGGGATGAAAAACTGTTTTTT. Amino acid sequence: CASSVAGWDEKLFF. The full variable domain, in which reference TRBV9 and TRBJ1-4 provide the parts outside the CDR3, is DSGVTQTPKHLITATGQRVTLRCSPRSGDLSVYWYQQSLDQGLQFLIQYYNGEERAKGNILERFSAQQFPDLHSELNLSSLELGDSALYFCASSVAGWDEKLFFGSGTQLSVL.